This T cell receptor (beta chain) was captured by sequencing in a study of T-cell reconstitution after alpha-beta-depleted transplantation in children. The CDR3 runs 14 residues. Trimming cost V 6 bases and J 7 bases, with 18 bases left between them. The study's findings and limits: Roughly two months post-transplant, alpha-beta T cells reportedly originated from several hundred graft clones that had expanded. T-cell counts and diversity at one year following transplant were attributed mainly to newly produced T cells.

Molecular barcoding with unique molecular identifiers was used for the TCRbeta library. From the PCR reads, TCRdb called clonotypes with MiXCR, one entry per CDR3 protein. The repertoire holds over 450,000 distinct CDR3 sequences, with about 11% as singletons. The sample holds many counts of this clonotype. Its antigen is unidentified. The gene calls are TRBV12-3 or TRBV12-4 and TRBJ2-5, with D tentatively TRBD1 or TRBD2 (5 bases each). The material sequenced was PBMCs, taken before TCRalphabeta/CD19-depleted stem cell transplant. This clonotype originated in a child aged 2-9 years with inherited bone marrow failure, due to receive a stem cell transplant. Here the CDR3 reads CASRAPGRGPTQYF. Here the CDR3 DNA reads TGTGCCAGCAGGGCTCCGGGACGTGGCCCGACCCAGTACTTC.